This TCR beta chain derives from a study of CD8 T cells in ankylosing spondylitis. Findings and caveats of the study: Disease-associated clonotypes exhibited CD8+ identity and were relatively infrequent in peripheral blood. Reported data indicate significant enrichment of disease-linked clones within matched ankylosing spondylitis synovial fluid. Ankylosing spondylitis blood appeared to be characterized by a TCR beta motif of 7 to 9 highly homologous variants.

For TCR beta, libraries came from quantitative 5'-RACE with molecular barcodes. TCRdb passed the 5' RACE reads through MiXCR, listing each CDR3 protein once. The sample shows approximately 400,000 distinct CDR3 sequences, roughly 17% of them seen only once. This clonotype was seen only a few times. Its antigen remains unknown. At one end the junction does not follow the germline gene, possibly because of a read error. The receptor comes from a male donor with ankylosing spondylitis. The sample consisted of blood, either unsorted or a sorted T cell fraction (not recorded which).

The CDR3 loop reads CSAGQVKTEAFF. The CDR3 bases are TGCAGTGCTGGACAGGTGAAAACTGAAGCTTTCTTT. V gene TRBV20-1 combines with J gene TRBJ1-1; the match to TRBD1 covers 7 bases. The CDR3 extends over 12 amino acids. The V gene's germline CDR1 is DFQATT and CDR2 SNEGSKA (reference sequence).